These 11 T cell receptor beta chains were sequenced from one sample in a study of regulatory T cells in long-lasting Graves disease. Time point given: persistent/refractory GD, antithyroid drugs over 5 years with positive TRAb. Making the TCR library involved RNA that had been extracted from PBMCs. CDR3-region Arm-PCR and iRepertoire HTBI primers produced the TCR beta libraries. TCRdb reanalysed the multiplex PCR reads using MiXCR and keeps one entry per CDR3 protein. The sample consists of approximately 400,000 distinct CDR3 sequences, less than 25% of them appearing once. Sequences were derived from peripheral blood mononuclear cells (PBMCs), sampled when the disease was refractory, from a patient treated with antithyroid drugs. The source is a female donor with Graves disease.

This clonotype was detected a few times. The V and J genes are TRBV6-1 and TRBJ2-7; D remains ambiguous. Trimming shortened V by 5 bases and J by 4 bases, and 15 bases separated the two germline ends. In germline, CDR1 is MNHNS, CDR2 SASEGT. The CDR3 length is 14 residues. The CDR3 sequence is CASSPPPPGYEQYF. The CDR3 DNA is TGTGCCAGCAGTCCCCCTCCGCCGGGTTACGAGCAGTACTTC.

This clonotype was seen only a few times. This rearrangement joins TRBV6-2 or TRBV6-3 to TRBJ2-7; no firm D call. The V and J ends lost 2 bases and 4 bases respectively, with 9 bases between them. Germline loops: CDR1 MNHEY, CDR2 SVGEGT. The CDR3 length is 13 residues. The CDR3 reads CASSYHAGYEQYF. The CDR3 region has the DNA TGTGCCAGCAGTTACCACGCAGGATACGAGCAGTACTTC.

Concerning this clonotype itself: This sequence may be a read error, since a much larger clone differs from it by one base. The chain links TRBV7-3 to TRBJ2-2; the match to TRBD2 covers 10 bases. The CDR3 totals 16 residues. The V gene's germline CDR1 is SGHTA and CDR2 FQGTGA. With 5 bases clipped from V and 3 bases from J, the junction kept 6 bases outside the gene matches. CDR3: CASSPERGGYTGELFF. The CDR3 DNA follows: TGTGCCAGCAGCCCTGAGCGGGGGGGATACACCGGGGAGCTGTTTTTT.

This rearrangement joins TRBV6-2 or TRBV6-3 to TRBJ2-1; 10 nucleotides match TRBD2. V lost 6 bases and J lost 6; bases outside the gene matches: 8. This CDR3 is 15 amino acids long. Germline V lookup: CDR1 MNHEY, CDR2 SVGEGT. CDR3 region: CASRNPSGGPNEQFF. CDR3 DNA sequence: TGTGCCAGCAGGAACCCTAGCGGGGGTCCCAATGAGCAGTTCTTC.

The table lists this clonotype with a few counts. The chain carries TRBV20-1 and TRBJ2-1; 8 nucleotides line up with TRBD1. The V gene end was trimmed by 6 bases and the J gene end by 15 bases; junction bases not matched to a gene: 7. The CDR3 covers 10 residues. Germline V gene sequence: CDR1 DFQATT, CDR2 SNEGSKA (reference sequence). For the CDR3, the DNA is TGCAGTGCGCGGGACAGGCTAATGTTCTTC. Its translation: CSARDRLMFF.

At least ten counts were recorded for this clonotype. This chain joins TRBV28 and TRBJ2-5; D gene uncertain. The V end was cut by 8 bases, the J end by 2 bases, with 15 bases between. CDR1 and CDR2 (germline): MDHEN, SYDVKM. The CDR3 spans 14 residues. The DNA for the CDR3 is TGTGCCAGCCGAAAACAGTGGAATCAAGAGACCCAGTACTTC. Its translation: CASRKQWNQETQYF.

This clonotype showed up just a few times. The chain uses TRBV20-1 and TRBJ1-2; no definite D call. CDR3 length equals 14 residues. Germline V lookup: CDR1 DFQATT, CDR2 SNEGSKA (reference sequence). V was cut by 5 bases and J by 8 bases, with 21 bases left in between. The CDR3, as DNA: TGCAGTGCTCCCCCCTCCGGGCTCATGGGAGGCTACACCTTC. It is translated as CSAPPSGLMGGYTF.

The rearrangement links TRBV24-1 to TRBJ2-1, with TRBD2 as a possible D gene (6 bases). V lost 12 bases, J lost 8 bases, and 19 bases lay in between. Germline loops: CDR1 KGHDR, CDR2 SFDVKD. This CDR3 has 13 residues. The CDR3 nucleotides read TGTGCCGCCCGGGACTCCCGAGGCGATGAGCAGTTCTTC. It encodes CAARDSRGDEQFF.

This clonotype has just a few counts. This sequence joins TRBV7-8 and TRBJ2-7; TRBD1 matches at 9 bases. With 5 bases clipped from V and 5 bases from J, the junction kept 10 bases outside the gene matches. Germline-derived CDR1 and CDR2 are SGHVS and FQNEAQ. This CDR3 region has 15 residues. CDR3 residues: CASSRAGTGYHEQYF. As DNA, the CDR3 is TGTGCCAGCAGCCGAGCCGGGACAGGGTACCACGAGCAGTACTTC.

This chain joins TRBV7-9 and TRBJ1-3, with TRBD1 matching 7 bases. The CDR3 covers 16 residues. CDR1 is SEHNR and CDR2 is FQNEAQ in the germline V gene (reference sequence). V lost 3 bases to trimming and J lost 4 bases; unmatched junction nucleotides: 9. CDR3 sequence: CASSFHRDSSGNTIYF. The DNA for the CDR3 is TGTGCCAGCAGCTTTCATCGGGACAGTTCCGGAAACACCATATATTTT.

This clonotype was seen many times. This sequence joins TRBV6-2 or TRBV6-3 and TRBJ2-7, with D unresolved. Trimming removed 0 bases at V and 5 bases at J, with 11 bases between. The length of the CDR3 is 14 residues. From germline, CDR1 is MNHEY and CDR2 SVGEGT. CDR3 in amino acids: CASSYSRVQNEQYF. DNA of the CDR3: TGTGCCAGCAGTTACTCAAGGGTGCAGAACGAGCAGTACTTC.